This is a list of T cell receptor beta chains from one sample in a study of blood T cell repertoires in COVID-19. Produced via immunoSEQ multiplex PCR; TCRdb's table is partial and in-frame only. The sample lists tens of thousands of clones, 70% to 90% occurring once. Material: peripheral blood. These receptor sequences come from a woman of 80 years or more with active COVID-19. Both conserved end residues are part of each CDR3. The D gene is left open where the match is weak. Clone size is stated in some rows and not others, as once, few, many or a class when expanded.

clone size: .
V gene: TRBV7-9
J gene: TRBJ1-1
D gene: .
CDR3 protein: CASSLEGAGNTEAFF
CDR3 DNA: TGTGCCAGCAGCTTAGAAGGGGCAGGGAACACTGAAGCTTTCTTT

clone size: .
V gene: TRBV4-1
J gene: TRBJ2-7
D gene: TRBD2
CDR3 protein: CASSQVPAGGVYEQYF
CDR3 DNA: TGCGCCAGCAGCCAAGTACCTGCGGGAGGGGTCTACGAGCAGTACTTC

clone size: .
V gene: TRBV6-6
J gene: TRBJ2-5
D gene: .
CDR3 protein: CASSSPQETQYF
CDR3 DNA: TGTGCCAGCAGTAGCCCTCAAGAGACCCAGTACTTC

clone size: .
V gene: TRBV7-8
J gene: TRBJ1-5
D gene: .
CDR3 protein: CASTPDGGAAGNQPQHF
CDR3 DNA: TGTGCCAGCACCCCCGACGGGGGGGCCGCGGGTAATCAGCCCCAGCATTTT

clone size: once
V gene: TRBV6-4
J gene: TRBJ2-7
D gene: .
CDR3 protein: CASSGPAEEQYF
CDR3 DNA: TGTGCCAGCAGTGGCCCTGCTGAGGAGCAGTACTTC

clone size: .
V gene: TRBV18
J gene: TRBJ2-1
D gene: TRBD2
CDR3 protein: CASSPGLAVSYNEQFF
CDR3 DNA: TGTGCCAGCTCACCGGGACTAGCGGTCTCCTACAATGAGCAGTTCTTC

clone size: .
V gene: TRBV7-9
J gene: TRBJ2-1
D gene: TRBD2
CDR3 protein: CGIRRTSGTYNEQFF
CDR3 DNA: TGTGGCATCCGAAGGACTAGCGGAACCTACAATGAGCAGTTCTTC

clone size: .
V gene: TRBV4-1
J gene: TRBJ2-1
D gene: TRBD1
CDR3 protein: CASSLRTGGIDNEQFF
CDR3 DNA: TGCGCCAGCAGCCTCCGGACAGGGGGCATCGACAATGAGCAGTTCTTC

clone size: .
V gene: TRBV28
J gene: TRBJ2-5
D gene: TRBD2
CDR3 protein: CASSSLTSGTGLETQYF
CDR3 DNA: TGTGCCAGCAGTTCCCTCACTAGCGGGACCGGATTAGAGACCCAGTACTTC

clone size: .
V gene: TRBV12-3/TRBV12-4
J gene: TRBJ2-2
D gene: .
CDR3 protein: CASSLGGGLFF
CDR3 DNA: TGTGCCAGCAGTTTGGGCGGAGGGCTGTTTTTT

clone size: .
V gene: TRBV5-5
J gene: TRBJ1-1
D gene: TRBD1
CDR3 protein: CASSSTGYTEAFF
CDR3 DNA: TGTGCCAGCAGCTCGACAGGGTATACTGAAGCTTTCTTT

clone size: .
V gene: TRBV2
J gene: TRBJ1-5
D gene: TRBD1
CDR3 protein: CASSGTGEKQPQHF
CDR3 DNA: TGTGCCAGCAGTGGGACAGGGGAGAAACAGCCCCAGCATTTT

clone size: once
V gene: TRBV28
J gene: TRBJ1-4
D gene: TRBD1
CDR3 protein: CASRDGTGTNEKLFF
CDR3 DNA: TGTGCCAGCAGGGATGGGACAGGAACTAATGAAAAACTGTTTTTT

clone size: .
V gene: TRBV10-3
J gene: TRBJ2-5
D gene: TRBD1
CDR3 protein: CAISALDRPGEGTQYF
CDR3 DNA: TGTGCCATCAGTGCCCTGGACAGGCCAGGCGAAGGGACCCAGTACTTC

clone size: few
V gene: TRBV27
J gene: TRBJ2-2
D gene: .
CDR3 protein: CASSLRLVPGELFF
CDR3 DNA: TGTGCCAGCAGTTTAAGGCTAGTTCCCGGGGAGCTGTTTTTT

clone size: .
V gene: TRBV12-3/TRBV12-4
J gene: TRBJ2-7
D gene: .
CDR3 protein: CASRLSGSYEQYF
CDR3 DNA: TGTGCCAGCAGATTAAGCGGCTCCTACGAGCAGTACTTC

clone size: .
V gene: TRBV5-4
J gene: TRBJ2-5
D gene: TRBD2
CDR3 protein: CASSPGLAGSAEETQYF
CDR3 DNA: TGTGCCAGCAGCCCGGGACTAGCGGGATCCGCCGAGGAGACCCAGTACTTC

clone size: .
V gene: TRBV7-2
J gene: TRBJ1-3
D gene: .
CDR3 protein: CASSLRRLNSGNTIYF
CDR3 DNA: TGTGCCAGCAGCCTGAGGAGACTAAACTCTGGAAACACCATATATTTT

clone size: .
V gene: TRBV3-1/TRBV3-2
J gene: TRBJ2-5
D gene: TRBD2
CDR3 protein: CASSQGFGTSGRVLETQYF
CDR3 DNA: TGTGCCAGCAGCCAAGGTTTCGGGACTAGCGGGAGAGTACTGGAGACCCAGTACTTC

clone size: once
V gene: TRBV14
J gene: TRBJ2-5
D gene: .
CDR3 protein: CASSQARAGTGETQYF
CDR3 DNA: TGTGCCAGCAGCCAAGCTAGGGCGGGAACCGGAGAGACCCAGTACTTC

clone size: .
V gene: TRBV9
J gene: TRBJ2-1
D gene: TRBD1
CDR3 protein: CASSVVTGAPYNEQFF
CDR3 DNA: TGTGCCAGCAGCGTAGTGACAGGGGCCCCTTACAATGAGCAGTTCTTC

clone size: .
V gene: TRBV28
J gene: TRBJ1-2
D gene: .
CDR3 protein: CASSLSMNYGYTF
CDR3 DNA: TGTGCCAGCAGTTTGTCTATGAACTATGGCTACACCTTC

clone size: .
V gene: TRBV10-3
J gene: TRBJ2-7
D gene: TRBD2
CDR3 protein: CAISESKREGREQYF
CDR3 DNA: TGTGCCATCAGTGAGTCGAAGCGGGAGGGCCGAGAGCAGTACTTC

clone size: once
V gene: TRBV28
J gene: TRBJ1-2
D gene: TRBD1
CDR3 protein: CASSPRTGDGYTF
CDR3 DNA: TGTGCCAGCAGTCCGAGGACAGGAGATGGCTACACCTTC

clone size: .
V gene: TRBV5-1
J gene: TRBJ2-1
D gene: .
CDR3 protein: CASSFRSGRFSYNEQFF
CDR3 DNA: TGCGCCAGCAGCTTCCGGTCCGGGAGATTTTCCTACAATGAGCAGTTCTTC

clone size: once
V gene: TRBV18
J gene: TRBJ1-1
D gene: TRBD1
CDR3 protein: CASSSSGGKTEAFF
CDR3 DNA: TGTGCCAGCTCATCCTCAGGGGGTAAAACTGAAGCTTTCTTT

clone size: .
V gene: TRBV5-5
J gene: TRBJ2-5
D gene: TRBD1
CDR3 protein: CASSHLGTGGGETQYF
CDR3 DNA: TGTGCCAGCAGCCACCTGGGGACAGGGGGAGGTGAGACCCAGTACTTC

clone size: .
V gene: TRBV28
J gene: TRBJ1-1
D gene: TRBD1
CDR3 protein: CASSLRQGKGNTEAFF
CDR3 DNA: TGTGCCAGCAGTCTACGACAGGGGAAGGGCAACACTGAAGCTTTCTTT

clone size: .
V gene: TRBV11-2
J gene: TRBJ2-3
D gene: TRBD2
CDR3 protein: CASSLDPAGVTDTQYF
CDR3 DNA: TGTGCCAGCAGCTTAGATCCAGCGGGAGTGACAGATACGCAGTATTTT

clone size: .
V gene: TRBV19
J gene: TRBJ2-7
D gene: TRBD2
CDR3 protein: CASSSPGLAGTLRGEQYF
CDR3 DNA: TGTGCCAGTAGTAGCCCGGGACTAGCGGGAACCCTCCGGGGGGAGCAGTACTTC

clone size: .
V gene: TRBV27
J gene: TRBJ2-5
D gene: .
CDR3 protein: CASRSGYPAGTQYF
CDR3 DNA: TGTGCCAGCCGAAGCGGCTACCCTGCGGGGACCCAGTACTTC

clone size: .
V gene: TRBV28
J gene: TRBJ2-7
D gene: .
CDR3 protein: CASRIGGGVTYEQYF
CDR3 DNA: TGTGCCAGCAGGATAGGGGGAGGGGTCACCTACGAGCAGTACTTC

clone size: few
V gene: TRBV10-1
J gene: TRBJ2-7
D gene: .
CDR3 protein: CASSEREGTSSYEQYF
CDR3 DNA: TGCGCCAGCAGTGAGCGGGAAGGGACTTCATCCTACGAGCAGTACTTC

clone size: .
V gene: TRBV18
J gene: TRBJ2-7
D gene: .
CDR3 protein: CASSQTGAYEQYF
CDR3 DNA: TGTGCCAGCTCGCAGACAGGAGCCTACGAGCAGTACTTC